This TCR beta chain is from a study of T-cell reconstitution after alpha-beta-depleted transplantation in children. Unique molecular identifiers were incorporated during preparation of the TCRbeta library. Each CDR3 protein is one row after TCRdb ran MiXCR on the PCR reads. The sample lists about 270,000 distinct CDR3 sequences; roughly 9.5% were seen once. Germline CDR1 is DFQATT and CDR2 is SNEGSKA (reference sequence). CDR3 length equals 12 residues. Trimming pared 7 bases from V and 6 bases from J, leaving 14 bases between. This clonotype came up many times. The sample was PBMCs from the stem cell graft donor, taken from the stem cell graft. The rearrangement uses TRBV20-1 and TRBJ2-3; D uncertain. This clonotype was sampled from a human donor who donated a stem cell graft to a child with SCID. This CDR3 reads CSVNTDGDTQYF. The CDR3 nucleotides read TGCAGTGTCAACACGGACGGGGATACGCAGTATTTT.